The present T cell receptor (beta chain) was sequenced within a study of blood T cell repertoires in COVID-19. Study-wide background: COVID-19 samples from acute and convalescent phases originated in the United States, Italy and Spain. PBMCs, B-cell-depleted T cells, or T cells provided the cDNA or gDNA that made up the material.

The germline V gene has CDR1 SGHRS and CDR2 YFSETQ. The CDR3 runs to 14 residues. Trimming took 0 bases from V and 5 from J, leaving 12 bases between them. Per the original methods: Amplified reference gene primers provided the basis for estimating nucleated cell counts. Some clones are missing from TCRdb's copy, which holds only in-frame ones; the method was immunoSEQ multiplex PCR. V, J and clone size derive from that table, while D and trimming were established from the DNA sequence. The sample lists 95,000 to 110,000 clones; 88% were seen once. This sequence was found in a man between 50 and 59 years old with active or convalescent COVID-19. The chain links TRBV5-1 to TRBJ2-7; tentative D call: TRBD1 (6 bases). The sample taken for sequencing was peripheral blood. CDR3 residues: CASSLGQGLDEQYF. The CDR3 DNA sequence: TGCGCCAGCAGCTTGGGGCAGGGGCTGGACGAGCAGTACTTC.